This T cell receptor beta chain emerged from a study of control samples from healthy donors and cancer patients. Profiling relied on immunoSEQ multiplex PCR, and the TCRdb table lists in-frame clones only, not all of them. The sample contains 150,000 to 200,000 clones, about 90% of which appear only once. Sample: blood. The origin of this receptor is a young man in good health.

DNA of the CDR3: TGTGCCAGCAGCCAAGATAACAGGGGAAACTATGGCTACACCTTC. Translated: CASSQDNRGNYGYTF. This sequence joins TRBV3-1 (or the pseudogene TRBV3-2) and TRBJ1-2; 7 nucleotides line up with TRBD1. This CDR3 has 15 residues. Per the germline V gene, CDR1 is LGHDT and CDR2 is YNNKEL (reference sequence). V lost 0 bases and J lost 2; bases outside the gene matches: 3.